Each of the 6 T cell receptor beta chains below was sequenced from the same sample in a study of response to subunit inactivated influenza vaccine. From the RT-PCR reads, TCRdb called clonotypes with MiXCR, one entry per CDR3 protein. The sample records some 500,000 distinct CDR3 sequences, over 25% being singletons. Source: CD4+ T cells sorted from PBMCs, taken less than 6 days after vaccination. These TCRs come from a man aged 45 to 65 who received an inactivated influenza vaccine.

The chain uses TRBV25-1 and TRBJ1-5; TRBD1 matches 9 bases. Germline CDR1 reads MGHDK; CDR2 reads SYGVNS. The V segment lost 7 bases and the J segment 4 bases; nucleotides outside the gene matches: 2. The CDR3 extends over 13 amino acids. CDR3 in DNA: TGTGCCAGCAAGGGACAGGGTAATCAGCCCCAGCATTTT. Residues: CASKGQGNQPQHF.

V and J are TRBV9 and TRBJ2-1, with 8 bases matching TRBD1. The CDR3 spans 13 residues. Germline V CDR1 and CDR2: SGDLS, YYNGEE. V lost 5 bases to trimming and J lost 6 bases; unmatched junction nucleotides: 4. CDR3 sequence reads: CASRGQAVNEQFF. In nucleotides, the CDR3 is TGTGCCAGCAGGGGACAGGCGGTCAATGAGCAGTTCTTC. The full variable domain, in which reference TRBV9 and TRBJ2-1 provide the parts outside the CDR3, is DSGVTQTPKHLITATGQRVTLRCSPRSGDLSVYWYQQSLDQGLQFLIQYYNGEERAKGNILERFSAQQFPDLHSELNLSSLELGDSALYFCASRGQAVNEQFFGPGTRLTVL.

This clonotype was seen many times. This chain links TRBV6-1 with TRBJ2-3; TRBD1 is a possible D gene (5 bases). This CDR3 is 13 amino acids long. Trimming took off 7 bases at V and 2 bases at J, with 10 bases between the two ends. Germline CDR1 MNHNS, CDR2 SASEGT. DNA of the CDR3: TGTGCCAGCATAGACAGAAACACAGATACGCAGTATTTT. It specifies CASIDRNTDTQYF.

The sample holds a few counts of this clonotype. This rearrangement joins TRBV7-2 to TRBJ2-7; the D gene could be TRBD1 or TRBD2 (6 bases each). The CDR3 loop spans 14 amino acids. Germline V CDR1 and CDR2: SGHTA, FQGNSA. V lost 1 base and J lost 2, with 9 bases in between. CDR3 sequence reads: CASSLERGPYEQYF. As DNA, the CDR3 is TGTGCCAGCAGCTTAGAACGGGGGCCCTACGAGCAGTACTTC.

This chain links TRBV5-6 with TRBJ1-2; D call uncertain. This CDR3 is 15 amino acids long. The V end lost 3 bases, the J end lost 6 bases, and 18 bases lay between the germline ends. Germline V gene sequence: CDR1 SGHDT, CDR2 YYEEEE. In nucleotides, the CDR3 is TGTGCCAGCAGCTCGACTTACCAGACGGAGCATGGCTACACCTTC. Its translation: CASSSTYQTEHGYTF.

This clonotype was counted a few times. This rearrangement joins TRBV20-1 to TRBJ2-5; TRBD2 aligns across 7 bases. The germline gives CDR1 DFQATT, CDR2 SNEGSKA (reference sequence). V was pared by 8 bases and J by 7 bases, with 16 bases of the junction left unmatched. The CDR3 runs to 14 residues. In DNA form, the CDR3 reads TGCAGTTTCCAGGGAGGGGACCATGAGGGGACCCAGTACTTC. Protein sequence: CSFQGGDHEGTQYF.